This T cell receptor beta chain was obtained from a study of blood T cells in healthy people across ages. Study findings and constraints: TCR beta diversity tracked closely with naive T cell percentage. Both naive CD4+ cell counts and diversity were greater in long-lived donors than in aged donors.

Concerning this clonotype: Its antigen is unknown.

PCR was performed a second time for about 6 to 12 cycles using a sample-barcoded 5' primer and a J-beta primer mix. Each CDR3 protein gets one entry after TCRdb re-called the 5' RACE reads with MiXCR. The sample includes around 780,000 distinct CDR3 sequences, more than 55% of them seen just once. The sequence derives from a man aged 40-49 years in good health. The sample was blood.

CDR3 residues: CASSSLEAYEQYF. The CDR3 nucleotides read TGTGCCAGCAGTTCCCTCGAAGCCTACGAGCAGTACTTC. This chain connects TRBV28 to TRBJ2-7; unclear D gene. Trimming pared 4 bases from V and 2 bases from J, leaving 9 bases between. This CDR3 has 13 amino acids. The germline V gene encodes CDR1 MDHEN and CDR2 SYDVKM.